These 27 T cell receptor beta chains were sequenced from one sample in a study of blood T cell repertoires in COVID-19 (dated by TCRdb to 2019 to 2021). The library came from the immunoSEQ multiplex PCR assay. TCRdb took over this immuneACCESS table, retaining in-frame rearrangements with V and J assigned. Such tables are incomplete; in checked studies, under half of the missing clones stem from an unresolved V gene, and the remainder is unexplained. The sample includes a few hundred thousand clones, with roughly 87% observed a single time. More than 10% of the sample belongs to the ten largest clones. The material sequenced was peripheral blood. These receptor sequences come from a woman aged 18 to 35 who had recovered from COVID-19.

The V and J genes are TRBV27 and TRBJ2-7; 8 bases agree with TRBD1. Unmatched junction bases numbered 10, after V lost 5 bases and J lost 1 base. The germline V gene encodes CDR1 MNHEY and CDR2 SMNVEV (reference sequence). This CDR3 has 16 amino acids. In DNA form, the CDR3 reads TGTGCCAGCAGTCCAACGGACAGGGCTCCGTCCTACGAGCAGTACTTC. As protein: CASSPTDRAPSYEQYF.

This chain uses TRBV7-2 with TRBJ2-7; TRBD1 matches at 7 bases. After removal of 1 base from V and 3 bases from J, the junction contained 6 bases not matched to a gene. Germline CDR1 SGHTA, CDR2 FQGNSA. The CDR3 covers 15 residues. CDR3 in DNA: TGTGCCAGCAGCTTAGACAGGGGCGCCCTCTACGAGCAGTACTTC. Translation: CASSLDRGALYEQYF.

The chain recombines TRBV24-1 with TRBJ2-5; the match to TRBD1 covers 7 bases. Losses at the gene ends were 3 bases for V and 1 base for J; bases not matched to a gene: 4. The CDR3 has 15 residues. Germline assignment: CDR1 KGHDR and CDR2 SFDVKD. CDR3: CATSDGTEIQETQYF. In nucleotides, the CDR3 is TGTGCCACCAGTGATGGGACAGAGATCCAAGAGACCCAGTACTTC.

This clone has a single count. The chain joins TRBV15 to TRBJ2-1; 12 positions match TRBD1. The CDR3 spans 19 residues. CDR1 and CDR2 from the germline V gene are LNHNV and YYDKDF (reference sequence). The V gene end was trimmed by 5 bases and the J gene end by 0 bases; junction bases not matched to a gene: 11. CDR3 in amino acids: CATSGPGQGANPSYNEQFF. CDR3 DNA sequence: TGTGCCACCAGCGGCCCGGGACAGGGGGCGAACCCCTCCTACAATGAGCAGTTCTTC.

The V gene is TRBV4-3, the J gene TRBJ2-3; D call uncertain. Trimming stripped 0 bases from V and 2 bases from J, with 6 bases between. This CDR3 spans 14 amino acids. Germline assignment: CDR1 LGHNA and CDR2 YSLEER. This CDR3 reads CASSQDSLTDTQYF. The CDR3 DNA reads TGCGCCAGCAGCCAAGATAGCCTCACAGATACGCAGTATTTT.

CDR3 in amino acids: CASSVGGRTVADTQYF. The DNA for the CDR3 is TGTGCCAGCAGCGTGGGCGGTAGGACAGTAGCAGATACGCAGTATTTT. The chain is built from TRBV5-4 and TRBJ2-3; the D gene is possibly TRBD1 (6 bases). Per germline, CDR1 SGHNT and CDR2 YYREEE (reference sequence). Trimming left V 4 bases short and J 4 bases short, with 19 bases between. There are 16 residues in the CDR3.

The chain recombines TRBV4-3 with TRBJ2-6, with D possibly being TRBD2 (7 bases). Germline V CDR1 and CDR2: LGHNA, YSLEER. CDR3 length equals 18 residues. Between the trimmed V and J ends, which lost 0 bases and 0 bases, there was a span of 12 bases. Here the CDR3 DNA reads TGCGCCAGCAGCCAAGATATGGGGGGGCTCTCTGGGGCCAACGTCCTGACTTTC. This encodes CASSQDMGGLSGANVLTF.

This clone came up a few times. The chain is built from TRBV5-1 and TRBJ1-2, with D unclear. CDR1 and CDR2 from the germline V gene are SGHRS and YFSETQ. V lost 2 bases and J 5 bases, leaving 13 bases between the germline ends. This CDR3 has 14 amino acids. The CDR3 sequence: CASSLGTVPYGYTF. The DNA of the CDR3 is TGCGCCAGCAGCTTAGGAACAGTTCCTTATGGCTACACCTTC.

The chain joins TRBV12-3 or TRBV12-4 to TRBJ2-7; no clear D gene. The CDR3 loop spans 11 amino acids. V lost 5 bases to trimming and J lost 4 bases, with 6 bases between them. The CDR3 DNA reads TGTGCCAGCAGTCCTAGTTACGAGCAGTACTTC. Translated, it gives CASSPSYEQYF.

A single count supports this clone. V and J are TRBV4-1 and TRBJ2-1, with TRBD1 matching over 7 bases. V shed 4 bases, J shed 8 bases, and the junction held 8 bases outside the gene matches. Looked up from germline, CDR1 is MGHRA and CDR2 is YSYEKL. The CDR3 runs 14 residues. The CDR3 here is CASSPLQGRDEQFF. CDR3 bases: TGCGCCAGCAGCCCTTTACAGGGGAGAGATGAGCAGTTCTTC.

V and J are TRBV7-3 and TRBJ2-1, with D perhaps TRBD2 (6 bases). V dropped 0 bases and J dropped 4 bases, with 7 bases sitting between them. The CDR3 is made up of 14 amino acids. Germline CDR1 reads SGHTA; CDR2 reads FQGTGA. In nucleotides, the CDR3 is TGTGCCAGCAGCTTAACGGGAGGATACAATGAGCAGTTCTTC. This encodes CASSLTGGYNEQFF.

This clone appeared a single time. This chain uses TRBV27 with TRBJ2-1; 8 bases are shared with TRBD2. CDR1 MNHEY and CDR2 SMNVEV come from the germline V gene (reference sequence). Germline trimming cut 6 bases from V and 1 base from J; bases unmatched to any gene: 8. The CDR3 length is 16 residues. The CDR3 spells CASSRPSGPSYNEQFF. The CDR3 DNA reads TGTGCCAGCAGCCGCCCTAGCGGGCCATCCTACAATGAGCAGTTCTTC.

Only one count was recorded for this clone. This chain links TRBV7-2 with TRBJ2-7; D is unresolved. V was pared by 5 bases and J by 2 bases, with 4 bases between. CDR1 and CDR2 from the germline V gene are SGHTA and FQGNSA. There are 11 residues in the CDR3. CDR3 bases: TGTGCCAGCAGCCTAACCTACGAGCAGTACTTC. Its protein product is CASSLTYEQYF.

V and J are TRBV27 and TRBJ2-7; TRBD1 matches 8 bases. J was trimmed by 6 bases and V by 5 bases; bases with no gene match: 9. The germline gives CDR1 MNHEY, CDR2 SMNVEV (reference sequence). This CDR3 spans 14 amino acids. This chain's CDR3 is CASSPSRTGLEQYF. The CDR3, as DNA: TGTGCCAGCAGTCCCTCCCGGACAGGGCTCGAGCAGTACTTC.

This clone was picked up a small number of times. The rearrangement joins TRBV27 to TRBJ1-4; no definite D call. Germline assignment: CDR1 MNHEY and CDR2 SMNVEV (reference sequence). CDR3 length: 14 residues. The V end lost 4 bases, the J end lost 10 bases, and 16 bases lay between the germline ends. The CDR3 nucleotides read TGTGCCAGCAGTTCCCCCCTGGAGGGTGGAAAACTGTTTTTT. Protein: CASSSPLEGGKLFF. The variable domain in full, with the rest retrieved from reference TRBV27 and TRBJ1-4, is EAQVTQNPRYLITVTGKKLTVTCSQNMNHEYMSWYRQDPGLGLRQIYYSMNVEVTDKGDVPEGYKVSRKEKRNFPLILESPSPNQTSLYFCASSSPLEGGKLFFGSGTQLSVL.

The chain is built from TRBV12-5 and TRBJ2-3, with 13 bases identical to TRBD2. Losses at the gene ends were 3 bases for V and 2 bases for J; bases not matched to a gene: 2. This CDR3 has 16 amino acids. CDR1 LGHNT and CDR2 FRNRAP come from the germline V gene. DNA for the CDR3: TGTGCTAGTGGTTTAGGACTAGCGGGAGCCACAGATACGCAGTATTTT. This sequence encodes CASGLGLAGATDTQYF.

This rearrangement joins TRBV30 to TRBJ1-1; D uncertain. The ends were cut back, 0 bases at V and 1 base at J, with 6 bases in the middle. The CDR3 sequence is 13 residues long. Germline CDR1 and CDR2: GTSNPN and SVGIG (reference sequence). CDR3 in amino acids: CAWSVWQNTEAFF. The CDR3 nucleotides read TGTGCCTGGAGTGTTTGGCAGAACACTGAAGCTTTCTTT.

The chain links TRBV4-1 to TRBJ2-7; TRBD2 matches 12 bases. The germline V gene encodes CDR1 MGHRA and CDR2 YSYEKL. V shed 3 bases and J 7 bases; nucleotides not matched to a gene: 10. The CDR3 extends over 16 amino acids. The CDR3 here is CASSQSTSGRGGEQYF. CDR3 nucleotides: TGCGCCAGCAGCCAGTCGACTAGCGGGAGAGGGGGAGAGCAGTACTTC.

The chain couples TRBV6-1 to TRBJ2-1; possible D gene TRBD2, 6 bases. From germline, CDR1 is MNHNS and CDR2 SASEGT. The V gene lost 3 bases and the J gene lost 10 bases, with 19 bases spanning the gap. This CDR3 region has 15 residues. DNA of the CDR3: TGTGCCAGCAGTGATCCGTGGCGGGACGCGTTGGAGCAGTTCTTC. Translated: CASSDPWRDALEQFF.

This chain uses TRBV27 with TRBJ1-1; TRBD1 is a possible D gene (6 bases). V was cut by 5 bases and J by 1 base, with 20 bases left in between. This CDR3 is built from 17 residues. Germline V gives CDR1 MNHEY, CDR2 SMNVEV (reference sequence). The CDR3 bases are TGTGCCAGCAGTACCACCCCGACAGGCCGAGAGAACACTGAAGCTTTCTTT. Its translation: CASSTTPTGRENTEAFF.

This clone occurred once. The chain has TRBV15 and TRBJ2-7; TRBD1 is a possible D gene (6 bases). Trimming removed 0 bases at V and 3 bases at J, with 9 bases between. The CDR3 totals 14 residues. Germline V gene data show CDR1 as LNHNV and CDR2 as YYDKDF (reference sequence). CDR3 protein: CATSRDRDIYEQYF. Here the CDR3 DNA reads TGTGCCACCAGCAGAGACCGGGACATCTACGAGCAGTACTTC.

The chain links TRBV19 to TRBJ1-1; 8 positions match TRBD1. The CDR3 contains 16 residues. The germline V gene encodes CDR1 LNHDA and CDR2 SQIVND (reference sequence). V lost 3 bases and J lost 1; bases outside the gene matches: 7. The CDR3 region is CASSMTGVLGNTEAFF. Written as DNA, the CDR3 is TGTGCCAGTAGTATGACAGGGGTGTTGGGGAACACTGAAGCTTTCTTT.

The V and J genes are TRBV25-1 and TRBJ2-6, with D perhaps matching TRBD2 (6 bases). From germline, CDR1 is MGHDK and CDR2 SYGVNS. The CDR3 is 15 amino acids. The V end was cut by 5 bases, the J end by 4 bases, with 12 bases between. The chain's CDR3 is CASSSGGDGANVLTF. The CDR3 DNA reads TGTGCCAGCAGTTCAGGAGGGGACGGGGCCAACGTCCTGACTTTC.

This clone was seen just once. This rearrangement joins TRBV19 to TRBJ2-1; a weak D match, TRBD2 (7 bases). Germline CDR1 reads LNHDA; CDR2 reads SQIVND (reference sequence). Trimming took off 5 bases at V and 13 bases at J, with 12 bases between the two ends. CDR3 length: 11 residues. The CDR3 DNA reads as TGTGCCAGTAGTGGCGGGGGCCCCCAGTTCTTC. Translation gives CASSGGGPQFF.

This clone was seen a handful of times. The gene calls are TRBV28 and TRBJ1-1; a possible D gene is TRBD1 (6 bases). Deletions cut 6 bases from V and 11 bases from J, with 19 bases between. The length of the CDR3 is 13 residues. The germline V gene encodes CDR1 MDHEN and CDR2 SYDVKM. This chain's CDR3 is CASRLIARGDAFF. CDR3 DNA: TGTGCCAGCAGACTAATTGCCAGGGGCGACGCTTTCTTT.

This chain joins TRBV19 and TRBJ1-2, with TRBD1 matching 8 bases. CDR3 length: 13 amino acids. CDR1 and CDR2 from the germline V gene are LNHDA and SQIVND (reference sequence). The V segment lost 5 bases and the J segment 6 bases; nucleotides outside the gene matches: 5. The CDR3 protein is CASSPRTGNGYTF. CDR3 coding DNA: TGTGCCAGTAGTCCTCGGACAGGGAATGGCTACACCTTC.

The gene calls are TRBV19 and TRBJ1-2, with TRBD1 matching over 7 bases. The CDR3 sequence is 15 residues long. Unmatched junction bases numbered 5, after V lost 1 base and J lost 3 bases. Germline-derived CDR1 and CDR2 are LNHDA and SQIVND (reference sequence). CDR3 residues: CASSIAAGGDYGYTF. The CDR3, as DNA: TGTGCCAGTAGTATAGCGGCAGGGGGTGACTATGGCTACACCTTC. The full variable domain, rest sourced from reference TRBV19 and TRBJ1-2, is DGGITQSPKYLFRKEGQNVTLSCEQNLNHDAMYWYRQDPGQGLRLIYYSQIVNDFQKGDIAEGYSVSREKKESFPLTVTSAQKNPTAFYLCASSIAAGGDYGYTFGSGTRLTVV.